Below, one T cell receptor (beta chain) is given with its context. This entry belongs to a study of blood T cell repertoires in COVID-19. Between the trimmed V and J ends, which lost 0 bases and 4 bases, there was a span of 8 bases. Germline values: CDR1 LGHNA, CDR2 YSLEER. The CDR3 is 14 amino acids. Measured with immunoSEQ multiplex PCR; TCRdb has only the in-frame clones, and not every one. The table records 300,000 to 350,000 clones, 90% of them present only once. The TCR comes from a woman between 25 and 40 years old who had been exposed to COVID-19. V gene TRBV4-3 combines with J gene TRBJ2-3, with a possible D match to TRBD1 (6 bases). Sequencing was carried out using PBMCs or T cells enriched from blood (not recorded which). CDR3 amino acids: CASSQDWGPDTQYF. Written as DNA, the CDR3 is TGCGCCAGCAGCCAAGATTGGGGGCCAGATACGCAGTATTTT.